The rows below give T cell receptor beta chains drawn from one sample of a study of beta chain features in type 1 diabetes. TCRdb's table, derived via immunoSEQ multiplex PCR, lists solely in-frame clones and lacks some. The sample has under 900,000 clones, roughly a sixth seen once. Sequencing was performed on naive CD4+ T cells from blood. The receptors here all came from a woman younger than 35 in good health. Each CDR3 is given with its conserved first and last residue. The D gene is left open where the match is weak. Some rows have no size entry. The others give once, few or many, or a class for an expanded clone.

>TRBD2|NA|TRBV28|17|TRBJ2-1
CASSSGLAGNSYNEQFF
TGTGCCAGCAGTTCGGGACTAGCGGGTAACTCCTACAATGAGCAGTTCTTC
>NA|few|TRBV5-6|13|TRBJ2-5
CASSFYNQETQYF
TGTGCCAGCAGCTTTTACAACCAAGAGACCCAGTACTTC
>NA|NA|TRBV5-4|16|TRBJ2-2
CASSLGSGRNTGELFF
TGTGCCAGCAGCTTGGGTTCAGGTCGGAACACCGGGGAGCTGTTTTTT
>NA|NA|TRBV29-1|14|TRBJ1-2
CSVGGWTEKYGYTF
TGCAGCGTTGGCGGCTGGACAGAGAAGTATGGCTACACCTTC
>TRBD1|NA|TRBV6-5|15|TRBJ2-7
CASRPPGRGLYEQYF
TGTGCCAGCAGACCCCCGGGCAGGGGGCTGTACGAGCAGTACTTC
>NA|NA|TRBV7-9|14|TRBJ1-1
CASSPRGTLLEAFF
TGTGCCAGCAGCCCGAGGGGAACCCTCTTAGAAGCTTTCTTT
>NA|few|TRBV11-1|13|TRBJ2-7
CASRDTLLHEQYF
TGTGCCAGCAGGGATACTCTACTCCATGAGCAGTACTTC
>TRBD1|NA|TRBV7-2|16|TRBJ2-7
CASSTKPDRGSYEQYF
TGTGCCAGCAGCACGAAGCCCGACAGGGGCTCCTACGAGCAGTACTTC
>NA|NA|TRBV11-2|16|TRBJ1-2
CASSLSLGGFWRGYTF
TGTGCCAGCAGCCTTTCCCTTGGGGGTTTTTGGCGAGGCTACACCTTC
>NA|NA|TRBV4-3|15|TRBJ1-4
CASSRDALSGEKLFF
TGCGCCAGCAGCCGGGACGCTCTCAGCGGGGAAAAACTGTTTTTT
>NA|NA|TRBV9|12|TRBJ2-1
CASSANSGEQFF
TGTGCCAGCAGCGCGAACAGCGGTGAGCAGTTCTTC
>NA|few|TRBV15|16|TRBJ1-2
CATSGLNPTSDYGYTF
TGTGCCACCAGCGGCCTTAACCCAACAAGCGACTATGGCTACACCTTC
>NA|NA|TRBV28|12|TRBJ1-2
CASSLGFYGYTF
TGTGCCAGCAGTTTAGGTTTCTATGGCTACACCTTC
>NA|NA|TRBV21-1|16|TRBJ1-3
CASSKAGATSGNTIYF
TGTGCCAGCAGCAAAGCCGGGGCGACCTCTGGAAACACCATATATTTT
>TRBD1|NA|TRBV7-9|13|TRBJ1-1
CASSWGQGKKAFF
TGTGCCAGCAGCTGGGGACAGGGTAAGAAGGCTTTCTTT
>NA|few|TRBV6-6|14|TRBJ2-2
CASSSQGGTGELFF
TGTGCCAGCAGTTCTCAGGGTGGCACCGGGGAGCTGTTTTTT